These T cell receptor beta chains were read from a single sample in a study of vaccination and CD4 T cells after COVID-19. A single record per CDR3 protein comes from TCRdb applying MiXCR to the PCR reads. The profile shows about 9,700 distinct CDR3 sequences, 50% to 70% of them singletons. No antigens are known for them. Sequencing was performed on CD4+ T cells from blood, cultured in vitro. These receptor sequences come from a human donor who had recovered from COVID-19. Each CDR3 is given without its conserved first and last residue. Each record gives: J gene, D gene, V gene, CDR3 protein. The D gene is left open where the match is weak.

>TRBJ1-1|-|TRBV7-2
ASSLGLALAEAF
>TRBJ1-6|TRBD1|TRBV20-1
SAIQGANNSPLH
>TRBJ1-1|TRBD1|TRBV6-1
ASKRTGAGTEAF
>TRBJ1-5|-|TRBV4-2
ASSQSLNQPQH
>TRBJ2-2|TRBD2|TRBV11-2
ASTLNGGRGDGELF
>TRBJ2-1|TRBD1|TRBV7-6
ASSSGQGAYEQF
>TRBJ2-7|-|TRBV5-4
ASSLVGRYEQY
>TRBJ2-1|TRBD1|TRBV19
ASSIPGQGYNEQF
>TRBJ1-1|-|TRBV19
ASAGREGRYTEAF
>TRBJ1-3|-|TRBV11-2
ASSPRVVASGNTIY
>TRBJ2-3|-|TRBV20-1
SARGRGADTQY
>TRBJ1-4|-|TRBV5-8
ASSLGLREGGKLF
>TRBJ2-1|-|TRBV27
ASSPLVGAGYNEQF
>TRBJ1-1|-|TRBV29-1
SVEAGPNTEAF
>TRBJ1-2|-|TRBV9
ASSVMAANYGYT
>TRBJ1-1|-|TRBV27
ASSSFLGGTEAF
>TRBJ1-2|TRBD1|TRBV20-1
SAGPTGVSYGYT
>TRBJ2-1|-|TRBV18
ASSPRDTTSYNEQF
>TRBJ1-1|-|TRBV28
ASSSLGGGNTEAF
>TRBJ2-7|-|TRBV29-1
SVVRASSSYEQY
>TRBJ2-4|-|TRBV19
ASRSDSDIQY
>TRBJ2-7|-|TRBV27
ASSLRTGSYEQY
>TRBJ1-3|-|TRBV12-5
ASGLRGTLGNTIY
>TRBJ2-1|TRBD2|TRBV20-1
SARGTSGPNEQF
>TRBJ2-3|-|TRBV19
ASSMSDASTDTQY
>TRBJ2-2|-|TRBV7-2
ASRRDTGELF
>TRBJ1-1|-|TRBV7-3
ASSLGRGPGTEAF
>TRBJ1-3|TRBD1|TRBV24-1
ATSDPDRSGNTIY
>TRBJ2-1|-|TRBV18
ASSPIGRGDYNEQF
>TRBJ2-2|-|TRBV7-2
ASSLTAPLLGYTGELF
>TRBJ2-7|TRBD2|TRBV29-1
SVGLAGISYEQY
>TRBJ2-1|-|TRBV2
ASRDGLRLSYNEQF